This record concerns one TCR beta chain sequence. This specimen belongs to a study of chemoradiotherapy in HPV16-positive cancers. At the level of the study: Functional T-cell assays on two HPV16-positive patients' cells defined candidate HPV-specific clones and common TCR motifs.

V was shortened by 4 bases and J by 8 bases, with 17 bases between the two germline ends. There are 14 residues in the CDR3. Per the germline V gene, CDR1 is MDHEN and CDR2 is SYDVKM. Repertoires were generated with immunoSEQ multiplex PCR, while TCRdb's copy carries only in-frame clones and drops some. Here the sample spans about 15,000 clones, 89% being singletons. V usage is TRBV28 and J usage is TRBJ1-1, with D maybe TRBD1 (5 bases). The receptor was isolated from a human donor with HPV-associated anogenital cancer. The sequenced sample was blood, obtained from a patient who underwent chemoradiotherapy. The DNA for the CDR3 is TGTGCCAGCAGTTCGCTCGGGACCAGGGTGGAAGCTTTCTTT. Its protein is CASSSLGTRVEAFF.